The rows below give T cell receptor beta chains drawn from one sample of a study of T cells in Graves' hyperthyroidism and ophthalmopathy. TCRdb ran MiXCR on the multiplex PCR reads and lists one entry per CDR3 protein. The sample consists of hundreds of thousands of distinct CDR3 sequences, over 11% of them appearing once. Sequencing was carried out using blood. These receptors all stem from a woman in her twenties or thirties with Graves' hyperthyroidism that later progressed to Graves' ophthalmopathy. Each CDR3 is given with its conserved first and last residue. The order of the fields is J gene, V gene, CDR3 protein.

J: TRBJ2-6
V: TRBV24-1
CDR3: CAASGTGAPSGANVLTF

J: TRBJ2-1
V: TRBV14
CDR3: CASSQDVGYNEQFF

J: TRBJ1-1
V: TRBV30
CDR3: CAWMRRGLNTEAFF

J: TRBJ2-7
V: TRBV19
CDR3: CASSITTGGIVEAYEQYF

J: TRBJ2-7
V: TRBV12-3/TRBV12-4
CDR3: CASSTLSGLSYEQYF

J: TRBJ2-3
V: TRBV18
CDR3: CASSPRDSSGRESTDTQYF

J: TRBJ2-1
V: TRBV12-5
CDR3: CASGLPSSDEQFF

J: TRBJ2-1
V: TRBV4-1
CDR3: CASSQVLRLAGGNEQFF

J: TRBJ1-2
V: TRBV7-2
CDR3: CASSLAEGHYGYTF

J: TRBJ2-6
V: TRBV20-1
CDR3: CSVEQSDSISTLTF

J: TRBJ2-1
V: TRBV6-5
CDR3: CASSYLNDGTHNEQFF

J: TRBJ1-1
V: TRBV18
CDR3: CASSPLQENTEAFF

J: TRBJ1-3
V: TRBV10-2
CDR3: CASSESMPAGNTIYF

J: TRBJ1-1
V: TRBV2
CDR3: CASSVIQGTNTEAFF

J: TRBJ2-7
V: TRBV7-3
CDR3: CASSLYRDLTSGQYF

J: TRBJ2-1
V: TRBV2
CDR3: CASSVVAGHEQFF

J: TRBJ1-2
V: TRBV5-1
CDR3: CASSLRTGEYGYTF

J: TRBJ2-3
V: TRBV28
CDR3: CASSLPRVADTQYF

J: TRBJ1-3
V: TRBV3-1
CDR3: CASSQEQLSIGNTIYF

J: TRBJ1-4
V: TRBV7-9
CDR3: CASTPTGQPEKLFF

J: TRBJ1-1
V: TRBV20-1
CDR3: CSASVRQGGTEAFF

J: TRBJ1-4
V: TRBV4-2
CDR3: CASSRGMGSPSEKLFF

J: TRBJ2-1
V: TRBV5-1
CDR3: CASRLGIMGSHEQFF

J: TRBJ2-7
V: TRBV25-1
CDR3: CASRLAGVDEQYF

J: TRBJ1-2
V: TRBV29-1
CDR3: CSGQSELGYTF

J: TRBJ1-6
V: TRBV28
CDR3: CASSLGYSYNSPLHF

J: TRBJ2-7
V: TRBV14
CDR3: CASSQLGHLSSYEQYF

J: TRBJ2-1
V: TRBV5-1
CDR3: CASANSDEQFF